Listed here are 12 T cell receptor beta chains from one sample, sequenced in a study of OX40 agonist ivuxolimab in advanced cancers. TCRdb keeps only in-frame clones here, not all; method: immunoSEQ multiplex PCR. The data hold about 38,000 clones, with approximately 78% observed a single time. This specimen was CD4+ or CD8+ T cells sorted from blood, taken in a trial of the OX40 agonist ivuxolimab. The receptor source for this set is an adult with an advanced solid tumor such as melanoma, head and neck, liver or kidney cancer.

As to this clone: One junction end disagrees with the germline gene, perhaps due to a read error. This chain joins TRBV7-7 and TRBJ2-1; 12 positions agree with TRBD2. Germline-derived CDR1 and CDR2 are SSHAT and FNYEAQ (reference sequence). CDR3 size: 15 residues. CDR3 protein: CASSPGLAGNNEQFF. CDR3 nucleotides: TGTGCTAGCAGCCCCGGACTAGCGGGAAACAATGAGCAGTTCTTC.

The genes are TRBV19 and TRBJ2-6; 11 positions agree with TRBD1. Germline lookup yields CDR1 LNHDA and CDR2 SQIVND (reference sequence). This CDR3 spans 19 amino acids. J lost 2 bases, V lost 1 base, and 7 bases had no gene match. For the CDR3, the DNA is TGTGCCAGTAGTATAGGATCTCAGGACAGGGGGCCTGGGGCCAACGTCCTGACTTTC. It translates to CASSIGSQDRGPGANVLTF.

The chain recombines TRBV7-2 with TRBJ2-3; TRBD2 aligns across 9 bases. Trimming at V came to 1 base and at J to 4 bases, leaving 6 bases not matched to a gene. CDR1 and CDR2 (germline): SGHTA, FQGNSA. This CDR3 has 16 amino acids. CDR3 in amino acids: CASSLVEAGGADTQYF. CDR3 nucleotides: TGTGCCAGCAGCTTAGTGGAGGCGGGGGGGGCAGATACGCAGTATTTT.

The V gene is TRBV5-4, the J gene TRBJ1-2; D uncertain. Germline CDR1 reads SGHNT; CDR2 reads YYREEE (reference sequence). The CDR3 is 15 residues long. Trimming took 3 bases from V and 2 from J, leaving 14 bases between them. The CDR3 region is CASSSPGSGNYGYTF. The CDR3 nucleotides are TGTGCCAGCAGCTCGCCCGGGAGCGGGAACTATGGCTACACCTTC.

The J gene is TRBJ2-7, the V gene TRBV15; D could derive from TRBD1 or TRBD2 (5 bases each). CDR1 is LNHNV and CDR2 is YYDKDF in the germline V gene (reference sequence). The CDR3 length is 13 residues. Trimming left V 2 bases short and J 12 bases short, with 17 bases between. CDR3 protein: CATSRQGTTRLYF. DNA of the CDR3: TGTGCCACCAGCAGACAAGGGACGACTCGTTTGTACTTC.

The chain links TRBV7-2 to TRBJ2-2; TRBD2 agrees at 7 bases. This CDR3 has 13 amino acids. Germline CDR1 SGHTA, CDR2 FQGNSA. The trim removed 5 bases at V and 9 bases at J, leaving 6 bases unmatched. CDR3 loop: CASSPRRERELFF. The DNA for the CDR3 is TGTGCCAGCAGCCCCCGGCGGGAGCGGGAGCTGTTTTTT.

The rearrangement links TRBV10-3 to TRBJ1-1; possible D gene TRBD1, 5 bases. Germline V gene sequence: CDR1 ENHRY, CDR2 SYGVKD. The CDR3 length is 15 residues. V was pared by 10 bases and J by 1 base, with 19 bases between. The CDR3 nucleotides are TGTGCCACGTTCCCCGCACAGGCAAAGAACACTGAAGCTTTCTTT. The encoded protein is CATFPAQAKNTEAFF.

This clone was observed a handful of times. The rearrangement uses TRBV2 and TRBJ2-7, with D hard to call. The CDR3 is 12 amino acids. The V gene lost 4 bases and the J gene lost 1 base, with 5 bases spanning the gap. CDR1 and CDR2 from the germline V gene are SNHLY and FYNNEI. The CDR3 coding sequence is TGTGCCAGCAGTGGTGAGTCCTACGAGCAGTACTTC. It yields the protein CASSGESYEQYF.

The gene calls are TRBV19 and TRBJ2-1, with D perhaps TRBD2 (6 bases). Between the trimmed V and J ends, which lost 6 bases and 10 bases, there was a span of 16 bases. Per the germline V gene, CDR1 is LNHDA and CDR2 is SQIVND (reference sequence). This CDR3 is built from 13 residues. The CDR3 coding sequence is TGTGCCAGTAGCATTATAGGGGAGGAAGAGCAGTTCTTC. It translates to CASSIIGEEEQFF.

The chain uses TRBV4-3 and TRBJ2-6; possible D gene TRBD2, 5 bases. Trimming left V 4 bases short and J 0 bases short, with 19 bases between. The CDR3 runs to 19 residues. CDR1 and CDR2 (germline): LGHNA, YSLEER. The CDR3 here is CASSLTLLGDSSGANVLTF. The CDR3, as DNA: TGCGCCAGCAGCCTCACGCTGCTGGGAGATAGCTCTGGGGCCAACGTCCTGACTTTC.

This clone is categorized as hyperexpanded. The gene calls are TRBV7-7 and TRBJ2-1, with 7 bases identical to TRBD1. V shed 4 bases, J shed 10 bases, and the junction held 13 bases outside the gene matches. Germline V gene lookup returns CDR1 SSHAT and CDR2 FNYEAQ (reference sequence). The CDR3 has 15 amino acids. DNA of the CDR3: TGTGCCAGCAGCTCCTACGGGACAGTGATTGAGGAGCAGTTCTTC. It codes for CASSSYGTVIEEQFF.

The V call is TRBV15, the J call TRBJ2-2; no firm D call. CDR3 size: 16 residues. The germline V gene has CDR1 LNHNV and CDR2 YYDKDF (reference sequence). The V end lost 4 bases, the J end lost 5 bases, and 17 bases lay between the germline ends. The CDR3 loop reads CATSTLDLKGTGELFF. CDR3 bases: TGTGCCACCAGCACCTTGGACCTTAAAGGGACCGGGGAGCTGTTTTTT.